The 28 T cell receptor beta chains given below trace back to one sample, sequenced in a study of CD8 T cell repertoires and HIV-1 epitope variants. These receptors' antigens are unknown. TCRdb's copy holds only in-frame clones and misses some; the assay was immunoSEQ multiplex PCR. The data show fewer than 6,500 clones, about 59% seen once. The sequenced sample was cultured CD8+ T cells derived from PBMCs. Receptor source: a male donor with HIV.

V gene TRBV6-4 combines with J gene TRBJ2-1; 10 bases agree with TRBD1. J was trimmed by 9 bases and V by 6 bases; bases with no gene match: 11. CDR1 is MRHNA, CDR2 SNTAGT, per germline. The CDR3 is made up of 15 amino acids. The CDR3: CASSRGDRGDGEQFF. CDR3 nucleotide sequence: TGTGCCAGCAGCCGCGGGGACAGGGGAGACGGTGAGCAGTTCTTC.

This clone was observed a single time. The chain couples TRBV4-1 to TRBJ2-3; D is perhaps TRBD2 (6 bases). V was clipped by 2 bases and J by 6 bases, with 9 bases between them. Germline V gene lookup returns CDR1 MGHRA and CDR2 YSYEKL. The CDR3 has 13 amino acids. The CDR3 nucleotides are TGCGCCAGCAGCCAACGGAGGGAGGATACGCAGTATTTT. Its protein product is CASSQRREDTQYF.

This chain links TRBV6-4 with TRBJ1-2; D unclear. CDR1 MRHNA and CDR2 SNTAGT come from the germline V gene. The V end was cut by 4 bases, the J end by 4 bases, with 19 bases between. CDR3 size: 16 residues. The CDR3 bases are TGTGCCAGCAGTGGCTGCACACACGGAAAGACCTATGGCTACACCTTC. Encoded protein: CASSGCTHGKTYGYTF.

J is TRBJ2-2 and V is TRBV25-1, with D possibly being TRBD2 (6 bases). Deletions cut 2 bases from V and 1 base from J, with 11 bases between. The CDR3 is 16 amino acids. Germline assignment: CDR1 MGHDK and CDR2 SYGVNS. The CDR3 here is CASSEVGLQNTGELFF. CDR3 nucleotides: TGTGCCAGCAGTGAAGTGGGACTGCAGAACACCGGGGAGCTGTTTTTT.

This chain connects TRBV30 to TRBJ2-7; 7 positions match TRBD1. The germline gives CDR1 GTSNPN, CDR2 SVGIG (reference sequence). Trimming at V came to 2 bases and at J to 3 bases, leaving 4 bases not matched to a gene. The CDR3 runs 13 residues. CDR3 in amino acids: CAWSYGQDYEQYF. CDR3 in DNA: TGTGCCTGGAGTTACGGACAGGACTACGAGCAGTACTTC.

V usage is TRBV9 and J usage is TRBJ2-7, with 7 bases identical to TRBD1. CDR3 length: 14 residues. V lost 0 bases and J lost 3; bases outside the gene matches: 3. CDR1 is SGDLS and CDR2 is YYNGEE in the germline V gene. The CDR3 DNA sequence: TGTGCCAGCAGCGTAGCTCGACAGGGCTACGAGCAGTACTTC. Its translation: CASSVARQGYEQYF.

V gene TRBV2 combines with J gene TRBJ2-5; weak D call: TRBD2 (6 bases). Trimming stripped 7 bases from V and 5 bases from J, with 20 bases between. The CDR3 has 15 residues. Germline V gives CDR1 SNHLY, CDR2 FYNNEI. The CDR3 coding sequence is TGTGCCAGCACGCCGACTGGAGGGGTCGGCGAGACCCAGTACTTC. Its protein is CASTPTGGVGETQYF. Filled out from reference TRBV2 and TRBJ2-5, the complete variable domain reads EPEVTQTPSHQVTQMGQEVILRCVPISNHLYFYWYRQILGQKVEFLVSFYNNEISEKSEIFDDQFSVERPDGSNFTLKIRSTKLEDSAMYFCASTPTGGVGETQYFGPGTRLLVL.

The V call is TRBV5-1, the J call TRBJ1-2, with a tentative D call TRBD1 (5 bases). Between the trimmed V and J ends, which lost 3 bases and 3 bases, there was a span of 12 bases. The CDR3 extends over 14 amino acids. In germline, CDR1 is SGHRS, CDR2 YFSETQ. Written as DNA, the CDR3 is TGCGCCAGCAGCTGGGAACAGGACGACTATGGCTACACCTTC. Its protein is CASSWEQDDYGYTF. Looking up the rest from reference TRBV5-1 and TRBJ1-2 gives the full variable domain: KAGVTQTPRYLIKTRGQQVTLSCSPISGHRSVSWYQQTPGQGLQFLFEYFSETQRNKGNFPGRFSGRQFSNSRSEMNVSTLELGDSALYLCASSWEQDDYGYTFGSGTRLTVV.

This sequence joins TRBV7-9 and TRBJ1-1; D uncertain. Trimming shortened V by 4 bases and J by 1 base, and 13 bases separated the two germline ends. The CDR3 runs 15 residues. Looked up from germline, CDR1 is SEHNR and CDR2 is FQNEAQ (reference sequence). The CDR3 region has the DNA TGTGCCAGCAGCTCGCCCGGGCTCCCGAACACTGAAGCTTTCTTT. Translating gives CASSSPGLPNTEAFF.

This clone counts as large. V and J are TRBV28 and TRBJ1-2; TRBD1 might be the D (5 bases). The V end lost 5 bases, the J end lost 3 bases, and 19 bases lay between the germline ends. CDR3 length: 16 residues. Germline V gene lookup returns CDR1 MDHEN and CDR2 SYDVKM. The DNA for the CDR3 is TGTGCCAGCAGTATACGCCCGACAGATTTCGACTATGGCTACACCTTC. This gives the protein CASSIRPTDFDYGYTF.

The rearrangement links TRBV5-1 to TRBJ1-2; D uncertain. The ends were cut back, 0 bases at V and 0 bases at J, with 6 bases in the middle. The CDR3 has 14 amino acids. Germline CDR1 is SGHRS and CDR2 is YFSETQ. The CDR3 DNA sequence: TGCGCCAGCAGCTTGGGCACAGCTAACTATGGCTACACCTTC. Its translation: CASSLGTANYGYTF.

The chain combines TRBV28 with TRBJ2-1, with 8 positions matching TRBD1. V dropped 6 bases and J dropped 0; count of bases not matched to a gene: 16. The CDR3 is 19 amino acids. Germline CDR1 is MDHEN and CDR2 is SYDVKM. CDR3 region: CASSETTGDGGSSYNEQFF. CDR3 nucleotide sequence: TGTGCCAGCAGCGAAACGACAGGGGACGGGGGTAGCTCCTACAATGAGCAGTTCTTC.

The V gene is TRBV11-2, the J gene TRBJ1-1; D remains unclear. V was clipped by 4 bases and J by 0 bases, with 6 bases between them. The CDR3 consists of 13 residues. Germline loops: CDR1 SGHAT, CDR2 FQNNGV. CDR3 DNA sequence: TGTGCCAGCAGCTCGCAGCTGAACACTGAAGCTTTCTTT. It yields the protein CASSSQLNTEAFF.

Here the CDR3 DNA reads TGTGCCAGCAGCGTAGCAGGGGGCGCCGGCACAGATACGCAGTATTTT. Amino acids: CASSVAGGAGTDTQYF. The chain combines TRBV9 with TRBJ2-3; 8 positions agree with TRBD1. In germline, CDR1 is SGDLS, CDR2 YYNGEE. CDR3 length: 16 amino acids. The V gene end was trimmed by 0 bases and the J gene end by 1 base; junction bases not matched to a gene: 4.

The chain has TRBV4-2 and TRBJ2-2; maybe TRBD2 (5 bases). The CDR3 totals 16 residues. Per the germline V gene, CDR1 is LGHNA and CDR2 is YNFKEQ. Trimming took 0 bases from V and 0 from J, leaving 8 bases between them. Here the CDR3 reads CASSQDSDSNTGELFF. The DNA of the CDR3 is TGTGCCAGCAGCCAAGATAGCGATTCGAACACCGGGGAGCTGTTTTTT.

In its sample, this clone was seen a few times. CDR3 nucleotides: TGTGCCAGCAGCTTAGCGACCGGGACACTCTACAATGAGCAGTTCTTC. Translating gives CASSLATGTLYNEQFF. V is TRBV7-9 and J is TRBJ2-1; tentatively, D is TRBD1 (6 bases). The germline CDR1 and CDR2 sequences are SEHNR and FQNEAQ (reference sequence). CDR3 length equals 16 residues. V lost 0 bases and J 3 bases, leaving 12 bases between the germline ends.

This clone has a handful of counts. The chain carries TRBV6-1 and TRBJ2-2, with a weak D call TRBD1 (6 bases). Trimming removed 3 bases at V and 5 bases at J, with 10 bases between. Germline loops: CDR1 MNHNS, CDR2 SASEGT. The CDR3 extends over 14 amino acids. CDR3 residues: CASSDKGETGELFF. In DNA form, the CDR3 reads TGTGCCAGCAGTGACAAGGGGGAGACCGGGGAGCTGTTTTTT.

The chain links TRBV4-1 to TRBJ2-1; TRBD1 matches at 11 bases. This CDR3 comprises 15 residues. Germline V lookup: CDR1 MGHRA, CDR2 YSYEKL. The ends lost 5 bases at V and 5 bases at J; junction bases unmatched: 5. CDR3 DNA sequence: TGCGCCAGCAGCACCCTGGACAGGGGGCACAATGAGCAGTTCTTC. This translates into CASSTLDRGHNEQFF.

The gene calls are TRBV14 and TRBJ1-2, with no clear D. Germline V lookup: CDR1 SGHDN, CDR2 FVKESK. V was trimmed by 0 bases and J by 2 bases, leaving 7 bases between them. The CDR3 runs to 14 residues. CDR3 amino acids: CASSQDMGNYGYTF. The CDR3 DNA follows: TGTGCCAGCAGCCAAGATATGGGGAACTATGGCTACACCTTC.

The genes are TRBV7-9 and TRBJ2-3; a weak D match, TRBD1 (5 bases). Germline loops: CDR1 SEHNR, CDR2 FQNEAQ (reference sequence). This CDR3 spans 16 amino acids. V dropped 5 bases and J dropped 1 base, with 16 bases sitting between them. The CDR3, as DNA: TGTGCCAGCAGCCCCGCAGGGTCCTCACGCACAGATACGCAGTATTTT. Protein product: CASSPAGSSRTDTQYF.

This chain connects TRBV7-3 to TRBJ2-2, with D unclear. The germline CDR1 and CDR2 sequences are SGHTA and FQGTGA. Deletions cut 4 bases from V and 3 bases from J, with 9 bases between. The CDR3 sequence is 14 residues long. CDR3 bases: TGTGCCAGCAGCTCACAGCGATACACCGGGGAGCTGTTTTTT. It is translated as CASSSQRYTGELFF.

V usage is TRBV28 and J usage is TRBJ1-2; TRBD1 might be the D (6 bases). CDR1 is MDHEN, CDR2 SYDVKM, per germline. The CDR3 spans 14 residues. Trimming removed 7 bases from V and 0 bases from J, with 12 bases in between. The CDR3 nucleotides are TGTGCCAGCAACCAGGGGTCTGCTAACTATGGCTACACCTTC. Its protein product is CASNQGSANYGYTF.

DNA of the CDR3: TGTGCCAGTAGTGCGACAGGCTTTGGGGAGCAGTTCTTC. This sequence encodes CASSATGFGEQFF. The rearrangement joins TRBV19 to TRBJ2-1; D might be TRBD1 (6 bases). Per the germline V gene, CDR1 is LNHDA and CDR2 is SQIVND (reference sequence). The CDR3 length is 13 residues. V shed 5 bases and J shed 10 bases, with 15 bases lying between them.

The rearrangement uses TRBV7-9 and TRBJ2-7; D is unclear. Trimming removed 1 base from V and 6 bases from J, with 7 bases in between. Germline values: CDR1 SEHNR, CDR2 FQNEAQ (reference sequence). This CDR3 spans 12 amino acids. The CDR3 bases are TGTGCCAGCAGCTTAGGGAACAGCGAGCAGTACTTC. Translated, it gives CASSLGNSEQYF.

This clone was seen only a few times. This chain joins TRBV5-6 and TRBJ1-1; D is uncertain. CDR1 is SGHDT, CDR2 YYEEEE, per germline. V was shortened by 0 bases and J by 10 bases, with 10 bases between the two germline ends. This CDR3 spans 12 amino acids. Here the CDR3 reads CASSLGGGRAFF. The CDR3 bases are TGTGCCAGCAGCTTGGGTGGAGGTAGAGCTTTCTTT.

J is TRBJ2-7 and V is TRBV16, with 8 nucleotides matching TRBD2. The CDR3 has 13 residues. Per the germline V gene, CDR1 is KGHSY and CDR2 is FQNENV. V shed 4 bases and J 3 bases; nucleotides not matched to a gene: 2. CDR3 DNA: TGTGCCAGCAGCCCGGGGGGGGACTACGAGCAGTACTTC. Its translation is CASSPGGDYEQYF.

The chain joins TRBV11-1 to TRBJ2-4, with 8 bases fitting TRBD1. This CDR3 has 16 amino acids. V was pared by 2 bases and J by 6 bases, with 9 bases of the junction left unmatched. The germline V gene encodes CDR1 SGHAT and CDR2 FQDESV (reference sequence). The CDR3 here is CASSLLSGQGRNIQYF. CDR3 sequence (DNA): TGTGCCAGCAGCTTATTATCCGGACAGGGACGAAACATTCAGTACTTC.

V is TRBV9 and J is TRBJ1-3; D remains unclear. The ends were cut back, 0 bases at V and 2 bases at J, with 9 bases in the middle. The CDR3 contains 15 residues. In germline, CDR1 is SGDLS, CDR2 YYNGEE. The CDR3 region has the DNA TGTGCCAGCAGCGTAGGGGGTGCCGCTGGAAACACCATATATTTT. Its translation: CASSVGGAAGNTIYF.